Here is one T cell receptor beta chain with its context. The CDR3 runs 17 residues. The germline V gene encodes CDR1 MGHRA and CDR2 YSYEKL. Trimming pared 0 bases from V and 8 bases from J, leaving 22 bases between. Measured with immunoSEQ multiplex PCR; TCRdb has only the in-frame clones, and not every one. The sample holds 350,000 to 450,000 clones, 83% seen once. Stated treatment: some 20 received Ad26.COV2.S at low or high dose, single or two shots; a few received placebo; per-sample allocation not given. It was on day 63 after the first vaccine or placebo injection that samples were taken. The record originates from a study of Ad26.COV2.S vaccination and SARS-CoV-2 variants.

Sequenced here: peripheral blood, sampled in a trial of Ad26.COV2.S vaccine versus placebo. The rearrangement joins TRBV4-1 to TRBJ1-2; TRBD1 might be the D (5 bases). This TCR derives from a person aged 18-65 years who received the Ad26.COV2.S COVID-19 vaccine or a placebo. CDR3 DNA: TGCGCCAGCAGCCAAGATGGTTCCCAGGGACCGCGGGCCGGCTACACCTTC. Protein product: CASSQDGSQGPRAGYTF.